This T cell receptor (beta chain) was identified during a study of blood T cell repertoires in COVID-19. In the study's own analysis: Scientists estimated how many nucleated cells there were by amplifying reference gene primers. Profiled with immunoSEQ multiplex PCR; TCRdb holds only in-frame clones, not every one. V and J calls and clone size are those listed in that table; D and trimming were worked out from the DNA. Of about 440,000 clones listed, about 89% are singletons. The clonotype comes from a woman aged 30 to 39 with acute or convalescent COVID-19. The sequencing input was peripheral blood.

The CDR3: CSVAGEKLFF. The CDR3 DNA follows: TGCAGCGTAGCGGGGGAAAAACTGTTTTTT. This rearrangement joins TRBV29-1 to TRBJ1-4; D remains ambiguous. Trimming removed 6 bases from V and 8 bases from J, with 7 bases in between. Germline CDR1 SQVTM, CDR2 ANQGSEA. The CDR3 contains 10 residues. The full variable domain, completed using reference TRBV29-1 and TRBJ1-4, is SAVISQKPSRDICQRGTSLTIQCQVDSQVTMMFWYRQQPGQSLTLIATANQGSEATYESGFVIDKFPISRPNLTFSTLTVSNMSPEDSSIYLCSVAGEKLFFGSGTQLSVL.